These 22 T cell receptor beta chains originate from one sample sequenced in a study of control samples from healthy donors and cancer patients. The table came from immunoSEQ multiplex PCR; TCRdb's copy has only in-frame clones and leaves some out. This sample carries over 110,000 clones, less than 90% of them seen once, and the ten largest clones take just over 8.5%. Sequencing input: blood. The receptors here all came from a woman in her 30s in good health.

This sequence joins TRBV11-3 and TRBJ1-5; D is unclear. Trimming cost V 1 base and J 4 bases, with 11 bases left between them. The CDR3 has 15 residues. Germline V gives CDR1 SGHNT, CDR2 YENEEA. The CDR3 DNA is TGTGCCAGCAGCTTAGGGCAGGAGGAGAATCAGCCCCAGCATTTT. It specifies CASSLGQEENQPQHF.

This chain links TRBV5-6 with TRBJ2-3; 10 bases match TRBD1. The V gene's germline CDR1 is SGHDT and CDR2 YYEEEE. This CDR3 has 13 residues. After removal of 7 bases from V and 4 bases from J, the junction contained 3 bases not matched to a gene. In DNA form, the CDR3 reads TGTGCCAGCGCGGACAGGGGGGCAGATACGCAGTATTTT. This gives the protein CASADRGADTQYF. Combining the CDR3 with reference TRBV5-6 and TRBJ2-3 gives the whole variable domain DAGVTQSPTHLIKTRGQQVTLRCSPKSGHDTVSWYQQALGQGPQFIFQYYEEEERQRGNFPDRFSGHQFPNYSSELNVNALLLGDSALYLCASADRGADTQYFGPGTRLTVL.

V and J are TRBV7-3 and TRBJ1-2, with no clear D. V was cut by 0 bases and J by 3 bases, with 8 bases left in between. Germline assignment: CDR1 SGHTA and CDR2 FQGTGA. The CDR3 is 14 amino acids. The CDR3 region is CASSLTGNDYGYTF. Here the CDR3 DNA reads TGTGCCAGCAGCTTAACAGGGAACGACTATGGCTACACCTTC.

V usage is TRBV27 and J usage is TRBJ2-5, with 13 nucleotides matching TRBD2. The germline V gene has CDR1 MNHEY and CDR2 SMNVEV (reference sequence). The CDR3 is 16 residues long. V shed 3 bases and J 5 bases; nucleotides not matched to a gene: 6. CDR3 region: CASSFGLAGERETQYF. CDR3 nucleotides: TGTGCCAGCAGTTTTGGACTAGCGGGAGAGCGGGAGACCCAGTACTTC.

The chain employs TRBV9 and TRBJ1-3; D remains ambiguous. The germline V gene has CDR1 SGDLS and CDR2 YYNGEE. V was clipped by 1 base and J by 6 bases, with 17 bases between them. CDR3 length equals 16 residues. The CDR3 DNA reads TGTGCCAGCAGCGTAAAGTTGGCCGGTGCATCAAACACCATATATTTT. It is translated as CASSVKLAGASNTIYF.

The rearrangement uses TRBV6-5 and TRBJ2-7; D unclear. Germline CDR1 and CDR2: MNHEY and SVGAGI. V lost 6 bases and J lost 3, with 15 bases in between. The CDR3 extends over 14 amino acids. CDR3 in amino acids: CASRGASVFYEQYF. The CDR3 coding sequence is TGTGCCAGCAGGGGCGCGAGCGTATTCTACGAGCAGTACTTC.

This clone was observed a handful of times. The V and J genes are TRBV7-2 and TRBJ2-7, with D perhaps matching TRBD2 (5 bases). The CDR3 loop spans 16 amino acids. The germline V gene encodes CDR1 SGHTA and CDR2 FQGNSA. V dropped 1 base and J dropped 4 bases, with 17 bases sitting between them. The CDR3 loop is CASSLVAGNAGYEQYF. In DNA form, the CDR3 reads TGTGCCAGCAGCTTAGTAGCCGGGAATGCTGGGTACGAGCAGTACTTC.

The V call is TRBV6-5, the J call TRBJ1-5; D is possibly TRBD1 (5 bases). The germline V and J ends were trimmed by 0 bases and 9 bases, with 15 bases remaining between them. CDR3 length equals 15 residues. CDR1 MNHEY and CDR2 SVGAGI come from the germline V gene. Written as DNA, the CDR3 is TGTGCCAGCAGTTACTCGGTGGGAGGGGAGGGGCCCCAGCATTTT. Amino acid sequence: CASSYSVGGEGPQHF.

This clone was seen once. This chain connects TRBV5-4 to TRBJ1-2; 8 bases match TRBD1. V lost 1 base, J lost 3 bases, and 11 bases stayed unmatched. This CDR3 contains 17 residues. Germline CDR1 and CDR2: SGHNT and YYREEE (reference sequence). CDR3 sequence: CASSLPSRQGSDYGYTF. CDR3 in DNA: TGTGCCAGCAGCTTGCCTTCTCGACAGGGGTCCGACTATGGCTACACCTTC.

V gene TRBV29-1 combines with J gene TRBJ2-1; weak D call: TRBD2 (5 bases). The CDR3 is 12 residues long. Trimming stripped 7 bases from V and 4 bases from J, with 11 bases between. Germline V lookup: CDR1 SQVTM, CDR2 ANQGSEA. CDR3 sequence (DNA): TGCAGCGCCAAACTAGATTACAATGAGCAGTTCTTC. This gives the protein CSAKLDYNEQFF.

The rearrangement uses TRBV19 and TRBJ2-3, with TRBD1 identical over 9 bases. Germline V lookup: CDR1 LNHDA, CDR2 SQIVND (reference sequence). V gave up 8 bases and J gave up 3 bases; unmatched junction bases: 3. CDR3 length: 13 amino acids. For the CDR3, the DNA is TGTGCCAGTCAGACAGGGGGTACAGATACGCAGTATTTT. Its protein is CASQTGGTDTQYF.

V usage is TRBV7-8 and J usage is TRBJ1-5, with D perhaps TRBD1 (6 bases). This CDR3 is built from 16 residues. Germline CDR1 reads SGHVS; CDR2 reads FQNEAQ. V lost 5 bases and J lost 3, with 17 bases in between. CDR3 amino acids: CASSLFRGGLNQPQHF. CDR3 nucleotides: TGTGCCAGCAGCCTTTTTCGGGGGGGCCTCAATCAGCCCCAGCATTTT.

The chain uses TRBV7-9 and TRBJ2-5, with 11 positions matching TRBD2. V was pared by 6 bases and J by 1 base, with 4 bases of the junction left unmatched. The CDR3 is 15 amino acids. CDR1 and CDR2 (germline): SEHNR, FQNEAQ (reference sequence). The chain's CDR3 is CASSLGLAGQETQYF. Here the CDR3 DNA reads TGTGCCAGCAGTCTAGGACTAGCGGGCCAAGAGACCCAGTACTTC.

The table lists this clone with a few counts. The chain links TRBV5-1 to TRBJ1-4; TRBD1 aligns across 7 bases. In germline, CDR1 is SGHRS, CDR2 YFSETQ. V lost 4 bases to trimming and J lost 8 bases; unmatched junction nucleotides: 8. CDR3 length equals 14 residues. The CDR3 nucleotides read TGCGCCAGCAGCGTTGAGGGGGCTGGAGAAAAACTGTTTTTT. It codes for CASSVEGAGEKLFF.

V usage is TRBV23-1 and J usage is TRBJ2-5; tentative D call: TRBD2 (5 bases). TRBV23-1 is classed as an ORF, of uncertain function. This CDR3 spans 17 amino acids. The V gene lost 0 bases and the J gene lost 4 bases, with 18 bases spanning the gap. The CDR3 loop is CASSQSIMDFPTETQYF. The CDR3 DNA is TGCGCCAGCAGTCAATCGATTATGGACTTTCCTACAGAGACCCAGTACTTC.

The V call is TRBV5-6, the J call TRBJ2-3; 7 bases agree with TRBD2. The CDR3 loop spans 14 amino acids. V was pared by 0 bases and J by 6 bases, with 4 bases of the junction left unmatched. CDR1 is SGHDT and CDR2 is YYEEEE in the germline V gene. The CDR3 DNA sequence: TGTGCCAGCAGCTTGGTTAACGGGGGGGATACGCAGTATTTT. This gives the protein CASSLVNGGDTQYF.

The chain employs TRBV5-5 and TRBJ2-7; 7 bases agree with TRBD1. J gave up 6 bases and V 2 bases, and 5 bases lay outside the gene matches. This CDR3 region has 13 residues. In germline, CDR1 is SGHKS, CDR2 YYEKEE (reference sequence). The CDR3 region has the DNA TGTGCCAGCAGCTTCGGGACAGAAGGCGAGCAGTACTTC. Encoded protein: CASSFGTEGEQYF.

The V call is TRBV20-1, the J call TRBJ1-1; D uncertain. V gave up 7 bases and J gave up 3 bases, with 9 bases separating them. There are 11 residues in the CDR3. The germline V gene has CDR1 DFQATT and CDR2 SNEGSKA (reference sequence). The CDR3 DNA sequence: TGCAGTGAAAGGGATGACACTGAAGCTTTCTTT. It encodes CSERDDTEAFF.

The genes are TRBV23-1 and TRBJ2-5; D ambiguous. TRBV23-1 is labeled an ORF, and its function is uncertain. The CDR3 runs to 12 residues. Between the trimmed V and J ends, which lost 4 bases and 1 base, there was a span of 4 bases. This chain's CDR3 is CASSRGQETQYF. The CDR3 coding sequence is TGCGCCAGCAGTCGTGGCCAAGAGACCCAGTACTTC.

Here the CDR3 DNA reads TGCGCCAGCTCGGGAGGGGGGTTCGCGAACACTGAAGCTTTCTTT. Translating gives CASSGGGFANTEAFF. This chain uses TRBV5-1 with TRBJ1-1, with D perhaps TRBD1 (6 bases). The V end was cut by 7 bases, the J end by 1 base, with 17 bases between. The CDR3 runs 15 residues. Germline V gives CDR1 SGHRS, CDR2 YFSETQ.

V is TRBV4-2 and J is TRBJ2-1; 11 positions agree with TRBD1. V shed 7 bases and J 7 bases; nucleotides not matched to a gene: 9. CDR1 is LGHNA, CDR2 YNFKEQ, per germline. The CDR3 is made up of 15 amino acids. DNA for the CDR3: TGTGCCAGCATTTCGGACAGGGGGCGCGGTAATGAGCAGTTCTTC. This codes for CASISDRGRGNEQFF.

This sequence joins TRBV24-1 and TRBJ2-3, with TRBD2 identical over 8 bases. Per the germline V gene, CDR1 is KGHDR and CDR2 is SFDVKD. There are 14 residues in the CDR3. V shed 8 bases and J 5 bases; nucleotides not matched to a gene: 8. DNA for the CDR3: TGTGCCACCAAAGGCGGCCTAGCGGGAGATACGCAGTATTTT. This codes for CATKGGLAGDTQYF.